The clone carrying this TCR beta chain has a single count. Its antigen is not identified. This entry comes from a study of T cell responses to AZD1222 COVID-19 vaccine. General observations from the study: Rises in breadth and depth of Spike-specific TCRs came after two AZD1222 doses.

Trimming cost V 0 bases and J 3 bases; bases outside gene matches: 11. The CDR3 length is 18 residues. Germline V gives CDR1 KGHSH, CDR2 LQKENI. Sequencing was performed with immunoSEQ multiplex PCR; in TCRdb, only in-frame clones are kept and a portion is missing. The sample lists tens of thousands of clones; about 86% were seen once. The chain employs TRBV18 and TRBJ2-1; 7 bases line up with TRBD1. The TCR was taken from an adult who received the AZD1222 COVID-19 vaccine. Sample: peripheral blood, taken 28 days after the second AZD1222 dose. The CDR3 spells CASSPPSRGRINYNEQFF. CDR3 sequence (DNA): TGTGCCAGCTCACCACCGTCTAGGGGGCGAATAAACTACAATGAGCAGTTCTTC.